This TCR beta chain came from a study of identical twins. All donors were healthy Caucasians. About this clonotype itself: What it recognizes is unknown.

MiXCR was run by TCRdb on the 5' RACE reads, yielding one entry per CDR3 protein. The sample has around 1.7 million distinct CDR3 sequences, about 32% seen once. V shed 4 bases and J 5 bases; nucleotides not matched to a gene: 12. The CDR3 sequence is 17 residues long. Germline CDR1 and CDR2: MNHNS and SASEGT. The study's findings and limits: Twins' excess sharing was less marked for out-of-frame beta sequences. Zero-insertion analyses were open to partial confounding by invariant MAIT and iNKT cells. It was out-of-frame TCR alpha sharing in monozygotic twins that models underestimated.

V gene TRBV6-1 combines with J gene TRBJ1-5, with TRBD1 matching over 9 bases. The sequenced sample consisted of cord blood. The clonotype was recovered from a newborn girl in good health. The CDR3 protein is CASSGGTGSELYQPQHF. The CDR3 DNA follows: TGTGCCAGCAGTGGAGGGACAGGGTCGGAGTTGTATCAGCCCCAGCATTTT.